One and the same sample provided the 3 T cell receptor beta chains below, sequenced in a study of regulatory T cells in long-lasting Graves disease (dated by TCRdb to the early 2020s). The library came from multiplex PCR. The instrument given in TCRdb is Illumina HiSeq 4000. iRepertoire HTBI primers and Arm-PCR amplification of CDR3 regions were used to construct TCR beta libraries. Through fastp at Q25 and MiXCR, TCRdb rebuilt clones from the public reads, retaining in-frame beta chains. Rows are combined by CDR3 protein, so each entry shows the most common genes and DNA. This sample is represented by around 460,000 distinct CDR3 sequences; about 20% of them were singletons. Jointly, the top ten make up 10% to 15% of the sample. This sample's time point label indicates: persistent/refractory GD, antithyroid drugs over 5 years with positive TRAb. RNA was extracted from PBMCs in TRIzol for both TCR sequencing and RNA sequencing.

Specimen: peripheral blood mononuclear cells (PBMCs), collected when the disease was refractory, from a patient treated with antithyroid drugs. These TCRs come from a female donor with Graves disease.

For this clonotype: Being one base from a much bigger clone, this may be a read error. The CDR3 DNA reads as TGTGCCAGCAGCTACTTAGGGACAGGGGGAGTCTATGGCTACACCTTC. It encodes CASSYLGTGGVYGYTF. V is TRBV6-2 or TRBV6-3 and J is TRBJ1-2, with 11 nucleotides matching TRBD1. This CDR3 is built from 16 residues. Per germline, CDR1 MNHEY and CDR2 SVGEGT.

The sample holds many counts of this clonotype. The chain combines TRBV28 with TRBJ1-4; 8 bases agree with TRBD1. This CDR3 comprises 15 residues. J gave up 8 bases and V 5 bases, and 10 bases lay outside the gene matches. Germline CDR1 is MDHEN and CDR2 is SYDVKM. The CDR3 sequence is CASSPRTGLGEKLFF. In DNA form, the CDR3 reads TGTGCCAGCAGTCCCCGGACAGGGCTGGGGGAAAAACTGTTTTTT.

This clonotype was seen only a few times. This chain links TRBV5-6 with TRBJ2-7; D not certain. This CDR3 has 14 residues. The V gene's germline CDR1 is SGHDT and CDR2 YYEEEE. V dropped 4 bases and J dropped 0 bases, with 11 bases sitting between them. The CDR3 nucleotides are TGTGCCAGCAGCCGGGTCACCTACTCCTACGAGCAGTACTTC. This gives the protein CASSRVTYSYEQYF.